This entry features one T cell receptor beta chain sequence. As yet, its antigen is unknown. This sample is drawn from a study of T cell repertoires in aging, cancer and after chemotherapy. Study context: Donor ages fell into six groups from 30 or younger up to 70 or older.

Peripheral blood genomic DNA, not sorted cells or RNA, was the template. J was trimmed by 3 bases and V by 5 bases; bases with no gene match: 1. Germline CDR1 reads MNHEY; CDR2 reads SVGEGT. The CDR3 totals 13 residues. Study-wide findings and caveats: No conclusions about immunological memory after chemotherapy can be drawn from the repertoire data.

Rearranged V-D-J TRB sequences were amplified with a mixed TRB-A/B primer pool. A single record per CDR3 protein comes from TCRdb applying MiXCR to the multiplex PCR reads. The sample includes around 980 distinct CDR3 sequences, around 28% of them seen just once. The chain carries TRBV6-2 or TRBV6-3 and TRBJ2-7; 10 nucleotides align to TRBD2. The TCR sequence derives from a human donor with a solid tumor. The sequenced sample was blood. CDR3 DNA: TGTGCCAGCAGTCCTAGCGGGAGCTACGAGCAGTACTTC. Translated, it gives CASSPSGSYEQYF.